This entry lists 5 T cell receptor beta chains sequenced from one sample in a study of a mutant IDH1 vaccine in newly diagnosed glioma (dated by TCRdb to 2020 to 2022). The time point label, read with the paper, signifies: baseline, week 1 (first vaccination visit). Reading the label with the study, this specimen's treatment or condition is: pre-vaccination baseline after standard-of-care therapy. Libraries were prepared through the immunoSEQ multiplex PCR assay. Not all clones reach the TCRdb copy of this immuneACCESS table, which keeps in-frame sequences only. Checked studies attribute under half of the gap to unresolved V genes and leave the rest unexplained. The sample table contains roughly 86,000 clones; only one count was recorded for roughly 75% of them. The ten biggest clones cover around 7% of the sample. Sequenced here: PBMCs, sampled from a glioma patient treated with radiotherapy, temozolomide or both. These receptors all come from a man aged 35 to 55 with glioma.

The chain has TRBV5-4 and TRBJ2-3; D remains ambiguous. Germline CDR1 SGHNT, CDR2 YYREEE (reference sequence). The CDR3 totals 14 residues. The V end was cut by 2 bases, the J end by 1 base, with 8 bases between. The CDR3 nucleotides are TGTGCCAGCAGCTTCACCAGGCGCACAGATACGCAGTATTTT. This sequence encodes CASSFTRRTDTQYF.

This clone appeared a few times. The chain links TRBV19 to TRBJ1-1, with a possible D match to TRBD1 (5 bases). CDR3 length: 12 amino acids. Per germline, CDR1 LNHDA and CDR2 SQIVND (reference sequence). Trimming removed 3 bases at V and 7 bases at J, with 9 bases between. The CDR3 spells CASSIDSYEAFF. CDR3 in DNA: TGTGCCAGTAGTATCGACAGTTATGAAGCTTTCTTT.

This clone has a handful of counts. The chain has TRBV2 and TRBJ1-1; the D is unclear. CDR1 is SNHLY and CDR2 is FYNNEI in the germline V gene. The CDR3 is made up of 12 amino acids. V was cut by 7 bases and J by 3 bases, with 9 bases left in between. DNA of the CDR3: TGTGCCAGCACTGACTTTGACACTGAAGCTTTCTTT. As protein: CASTDFDTEAFF. Filled out from reference TRBV2 and TRBJ1-1, the complete variable domain reads EPEVTQTPSHQVTQMGQEVILRCVPISNHLYFYWYRQILGQKVEFLVSFYNNEISEKSEIFDDQFSVERPDGSNFTLKIRSTKLEDSAMYFCASTDFDTEAFFGQGTRLTVV.

The chain links TRBV9 to TRBJ2-7; possible D gene TRBD2, 5 bases. The CDR3 is 13 amino acids. Trimming removed 0 bases at V and 10 bases at J, with 14 bases between. Germline V gives CDR1 SGDLS, CDR2 YYNGEE. This CDR3 reads CASSVGVEGFQYF. CDR3 coding DNA: TGTGCCAGCAGCGTAGGGGTAGAGGGATTCCAGTACTTC.

The chain employs TRBV6-5 and TRBJ1-2; 11 bases agree with TRBD1. J was trimmed by 4 bases and V by 0 bases; bases with no gene match: 4. Per germline, CDR1 MNHEY and CDR2 SVGAGI. CDR3 length: 16 residues. The DNA for the CDR3 is TGTGCCAGCAGTTACTCGAGGACAGGGGGCGTCTATGGCTACACCTTC. Its protein is CASSYSRTGGVYGYTF.